The 10 T cell receptor beta chains below all came from one sample that was sequenced in a study of CD8 T cells in Susac syndrome (dated by TCRdb to about 2019). Library construction relied on the immunoSEQ multiplex PCR assay. RNA was extracted using the RNeasy kit, and about 0.45 to 1 ug of the RNA was reverse transcribed with random hexamers. TCRdb reprocessing: public reads trimmed at Q25 with fastp, clones called with MiXCR, in-frame beta chains kept. Here each entry gathers all rows of one CDR3 protein and keeps the most common genes and DNA. This sample lists some 180,000 distinct CDR3 sequences; roughly 94% were detected once. In total, the top ten clones hold more than 0.1% of the sample. The sample taken for sequencing was CD4+ T cells from PBMCs. The receptors shown here come from a human donor in good health.

CDR3 region: CASSSLGLMTAYNEQFF. CDR3 DNA sequence: TGTGCCAGCAGCTCTCTGGGGCTAATGACGGCCTACAATGAGCAGTTCTTC. The chain is built from TRBV5-4 and TRBJ2-1, with D possibly matching TRBD1 (5 bases). V lost 3 bases and J 2 bases, leaving 18 bases between the germline ends. The CDR3 totals 17 residues. Germline loops: CDR1 SGHNT, CDR2 YYREEE (reference sequence).

The V call is TRBV20-1, the J call TRBJ2-7; D not resolved. Germline CDR1 is DFQATT and CDR2 is SNEGSKA (reference sequence). Trimming took off 6 bases at V and 3 bases at J, with 9 bases between the two ends. The length of the CDR3 is 11 residues. The CDR3 DNA reads TGCAGTGCGGAGATAGGCTACGAGCAGTACTTC. Translating it yields CSAEIGYEQYF.

The chain uses TRBV2 and TRBJ2-7; 7 positions agree with TRBD2. The junction had 4 bases not matched to a gene; V was cut back by 1 base and J by 4 bases. Germline CDR1 reads SNHLY; CDR2 reads FYNNEI. The CDR3 contains 14 residues. The DNA for the CDR3 is TGTGCCAGCAGTGAAGGCGGGAGCAGATACGAGCAGTACTTC. Its translation: CASSEGGSRYEQYF.

J is TRBJ2-1 and V is TRBV5-6; D is possibly TRBD1 (5 bases). The germline V and J ends were trimmed by 1 base and 3 bases, with 14 bases remaining between them. The CDR3 extends over 16 amino acids. Germline CDR1 is SGHDT and CDR2 is YYEEEE. In DNA, the CDR3 is TGTGCCAGCAGCTTGAGTGGGGCAGATATCTACAATGAGCAGTTCTTC. Amino acid sequence: CASSLSGADIYNEQFF.

The chain joins TRBV7-2 to TRBJ2-4; D unresolved. The CDR3 sequence is 13 residues long. V was trimmed by 5 bases and J by 6 bases, leaving 11 bases between them. The germline gives CDR1 SGHTA, CDR2 FQGNSA. CDR3 nucleotides: TGTGCCAGCAGCCCTCGGGTACCAAACATTCAGTACTTC. This translates into CASSPRVPNIQYF.

The V and J genes are TRBV28 and TRBJ1-2; D is perhaps TRBD1 (6 bases). CDR1 and CDR2 (germline): MDHEN, SYDVKM. The CDR3 totals 13 residues. The V end was cut by 3 bases, the J end by 1 base, with 6 bases between. Written as DNA, the CDR3 is TGTGCCAGCAGTTTGGACAGTAACTATGGCTACACCTTC. It encodes CASSLDSNYGYTF.

This chain uses TRBV25-1 with TRBJ1-5, with TRBD1 matching over 9 bases. Trimming at V came to 4 bases and at J to 7 bases, leaving 8 bases not matched to a gene. The CDR3 sequence is 15 residues long. Germline V CDR1 and CDR2: MGHDK, SYGVNS. For the CDR3, the DNA is TGTGCCAGCAGTGGTACAGGGGGCGCGGGGCAGCCCCAGCATTTT. Encoded protein: CASSGTGGAGQPQHF.

The V gene is TRBV18, the J gene TRBJ1-2, with D maybe TRBD1 (5 bases). The V end was cut by 3 bases, the J end by 0 bases, with 14 bases between. Germline V gene sequence: CDR1 KGHSH, CDR2 LQKENI. There are 16 residues in the CDR3. This CDR3 is CASSPSRQGANYGYTF. The CDR3 bases are TGTGCCAGCTCACCTTCCCGGCAGGGAGCTAACTATGGCTACACCTTC.

The V gene is TRBV30, the J gene TRBJ1-1; perhaps TRBD1 as D (5 bases). Germline V gene lookup returns CDR1 GTSNPN and CDR2 SVGIG (reference sequence). The length of the CDR3 is 13 residues. V was cut by 3 bases and J by 3 bases, with 11 bases left in between. The DNA for the CDR3 is TGTGCCTGGAGCCCTCGGGGGGACACTGAAGCTTTCTTT. Its translation: CAWSPRGDTEAFF.

The chain joins TRBV28 to TRBJ2-3, with D hard to call. CDR3 size: 12 residues. V lost 6 bases, J lost 3 bases, and 7 bases lay in between. Per the germline V gene, CDR1 is MDHEN and CDR2 is SYDVKM. CDR3 nucleotide sequence: TGTGCCAGCAGCCGAATAACAGATACGCAGTATTTT. As protein: CASSRITDTQYF.